A selection of T cell receptor beta chains follows, all from one sample in a study of blood T cells in healthy people across ages. TCRdb re-derived calls from the 5' RACE reads in MiXCR, one entry per CDR3 protein. Among roughly 650,000 distinct CDR3 sequences listed, approximately 30% were seen once. Sequencing was carried out using blood. The receptors originated from a woman older than 75 in good health. CDR3s include the opening cysteine and the closing phenylalanine or tryptophan. A D gene is named only where the DNA matches it firmly. Expanded clones get a size class; other rows say once, few or many, or leave the size out.

J gene: TRBJ1-5
V gene: TRBV20-1
D gene: TRBD1
clone size: few
CDR3 DNA: TGCAGTGCTTCGAGACAGGGCTTTGGTCAGCCCCAGCATTTT
CDR3 protein: CSASRQGFGQPQHF

J gene: TRBJ1-1
V gene: TRBV2
D gene: NA
clone size: NA
CDR3 DNA: TGTGCCAGCAGTGAGGGCAGGGGAGGCACTGAAGCTTTCTTT
CDR3 protein: CASSEGRGGTEAFF

J gene: TRBJ2-7
V gene: TRBV27
D gene: NA
clone size: many
CDR3 DNA: TGTGCCAGCAGGACCGGGACACCGGTCTACGAGCAGTACTTC
CDR3 protein: CASRTGTPVYEQYF

J gene: TRBJ2-3
V gene: TRBV6-1
D gene: NA
clone size: many
CDR3 DNA: TGTGCCAGCCTACGAGGGGAACCCACAGATACGCAGTATTTT
CDR3 protein: CASLRGEPTDTQYF

J gene: TRBJ2-6
V gene: TRBV14
D gene: TRBD1
clone size: many
CDR3 DNA: TGTGCCAGCAGCCTCGGACAGGGCTTTTTTTCTGGGGCCAACGTCCTGACTTTC
CDR3 protein: CASSLGQGFFSGANVLTF

J gene: TRBJ2-5
V gene: TRBV4-3
D gene: NA
clone size: NA
CDR3 DNA: TGCGCCAGCAGCATAAGTCAGGGAGCAGAGACCCAGTACTTC
CDR3 protein: CASSISQGAETQYF

J gene: TRBJ1-1
V gene: TRBV20-1
D gene: TRBD1
clone size: few
CDR3 DNA: TGCAGTGCCGGGACAGGGATGGTGAACACTGAAGCTTTCTTT
CDR3 protein: CSAGTGMVNTEAFF

J gene: TRBJ2-2
V gene: TRBV4-2
D gene: NA
clone size: many
CDR3 DNA: TGTGCCAGCAGCCAAGGGGAATACACCGGGGAGCTGTTTTTT
CDR3 protein: CASSQGEYTGELFF

J gene: TRBJ1-5
V gene: TRBV5-1
D gene: TRBD1
clone size: NA
CDR3 DNA: TGCGCCAGCAGCTTGGGACAGGGAGGAACTCAGCCCCAGCATTTT
CDR3 protein: CASSLGQGGTQPQHF

J gene: TRBJ1-2
V gene: TRBV6-1
D gene: NA
clone size: many
CDR3 DNA: TGTGCCAGCAGTGAAGAAAATTTTGCCTATGGCTACACCTTC
CDR3 protein: CASSEENFAYGYTF

J gene: TRBJ2-3
V gene: TRBV25-1
D gene: TRBD1
clone size: few
CDR3 DNA: TGTGCCAGCAGTGAGACAGGGTCTTTAGATACGCAGTATTTT
CDR3 protein: CASSETGSLDTQYF

J gene: TRBJ2-7
V gene: TRBV14
D gene: TRBD1
clone size: many
CDR3 DNA: TGTGCCAGCAGCCAGACAGGGTTTTCCGAGCAGTACTTC
CDR3 protein: CASSQTGFSEQYF

J gene: TRBJ2-2
V gene: TRBV7-2
D gene: NA
clone size: few
CDR3 DNA: TGTGCCAGCGGAAGGGGCAACGCGAACACCGGGGAGCTGTTTTTT
CDR3 protein: CASGRGNANTGELFF

J gene: TRBJ2-7
V gene: TRBV6-1
D gene: TRBD2
clone size: few
CDR3 DNA: TGTGCCAGCATGGATAGCGGGGGGAACGAGCAGTACTTC
CDR3 protein: CASMDSGGNEQYF

J gene: TRBJ2-7
V gene: TRBV7-2
D gene: NA
clone size: once
CDR3 DNA: TGTGCCAGCAGCCCTTTTCTCGTGCGGGACGAGCAGTACTTC
CDR3 protein: CASSPFLVRDEQYF

J gene: TRBJ2-2
V gene: TRBV7-9
D gene: NA
clone size: once
CDR3 DNA: TGTGCCAGCAGCTTACAGTCAACCGGGGAGCTGTTTTTT
CDR3 protein: CASSLQSTGELFF

J gene: TRBJ2-3
V gene: TRBV7-8
D gene: NA
clone size: many
CDR3 DNA: TGTGCCAGCAGCTTAGGCCTAGAGCGAGTAGATACGCAGTATTTT
CDR3 protein: CASSLGLERVDTQYF

J gene: TRBJ2-5
V gene: TRBV5-6
D gene: TRBD2
clone size: many
CDR3 DNA: TGTGCCAGCAGCTTGGTGACTAGCGGGGCCCAAGAGACCCAGTACTTC
CDR3 protein: CASSLVTSGAQETQYF

J gene: TRBJ2-1
V gene: TRBV6-1
D gene: NA
clone size: many
CDR3 DNA: TGTGCCAGCAGTGGGGGCCGCGGGATGGGCTACAATGAGCAGTTCTTC
CDR3 protein: CASSGGRGMGYNEQFF

J gene: TRBJ2-3
V gene: TRBV29-1
D gene: TRBD2
clone size: once
CDR3 DNA: TGCAGCGTAATCCGAGCGGGGACGACAGATACGCAGTATTTT
CDR3 protein: CSVIRAGTTDTQYF

J gene: TRBJ2-3
V gene: TRBV3-1
D gene: NA
clone size: many
CDR3 DNA: TGTGCCAGCAGCCAGGGTCAAGATACGCAGTATTTT
CDR3 protein: CASSQGQDTQYF

J gene: TRBJ1-1
V gene: TRBV2
D gene: NA
clone size: few
CDR3 DNA: TGTGCCAGCAGGGACCTTTGCACTGAAGCTTTCTTT
CDR3 protein: CASRDLCTEAFF

J gene: TRBJ2-3
V gene: TRBV7-2
D gene: TRBD2
clone size: few
CDR3 DNA: TGTGCCAGCAGCTCGACTGGGACTAGCGGGATAACAGATACGCAGTATTTT
CDR3 protein: CASSSTGTSGITDTQYF

J gene: TRBJ2-1
V gene: TRBV27
D gene: TRBD1
clone size: few
CDR3 DNA: TGTGCCACCTGTTCACCGGGACAGGGGGCCTATGAGCAGTTCTTC
CDR3 protein: CATCSPGQGAYEQFF

J gene: TRBJ1-1
V gene: TRBV7-2
D gene: NA
clone size: few
CDR3 DNA: TGTGCCAGCAGCTCAGCTCCGCAGGGGAACACTGAAGCTTTCTTT
CDR3 protein: CASSSAPQGNTEAFF

J gene: TRBJ2-1
V gene: TRBV2
D gene: NA
clone size: once
CDR3 DNA: TGTGCCAGCAGGCTGACAGTCTACGAGCAGTTCTTC
CDR3 protein: CASRLTVYEQFF

J gene: TRBJ2-1
V gene: TRBV6-5
D gene: NA
clone size: many
CDR3 DNA: TGTGCCAGCAGTTCTCCGAGGCCGGCAAATGAGCAGTTCTTC
CDR3 protein: CASSSPRPANEQFF

J gene: TRBJ1-1
V gene: TRBV7-6
D gene: NA
clone size: many
CDR3 DNA: TGTGCCAGCAGCCCCGCGCAGGGCATGAACACTGAAGCTTTCTTT
CDR3 protein: CASSPAQGMNTEAFF

J gene: TRBJ1-1
V gene: TRBV6-2/TRBV6-3
D gene: NA
clone size: NA
CDR3 DNA: TGTGCCAGCAGTTACGTTCAGGCCACTGAAGCTTTCTTT
CDR3 protein: CASSYVQATEAFF

J gene: TRBJ1-4
V gene: TRBV5-5
D gene: TRBD1
clone size: many
CDR3 DNA: TGTGCCAGCAGCCCGGAGGGGACAGTCCTCGCAACTAATGAAAAACTGTTTTTT
CDR3 protein: CASSPEGTVLATNEKLFF

J gene: TRBJ2-3
V gene: TRBV7-2
D gene: TRBD2
clone size: NA
CDR3 DNA: TGTGCCAGCAGCTTAAGGCCTAGCGGGGGGACAGATACGCAGTATTTT
CDR3 protein: CASSLRPSGGTDTQYF

J gene: TRBJ1-1
V gene: TRBV4-3
D gene: NA
clone size: few
CDR3 DNA: TGCGCCAGCAGCGGTCAGGGTTTGACTGAAGCTTTCTTT
CDR3 protein: CASSGQGLTEAFF

J gene: TRBJ1-2
V gene: TRBV7-9
D gene: NA
clone size: many
CDR3 DNA: TGTGCCAGCACCCCGTCGAGGGCGGGTGGCTACACCTTC
CDR3 protein: CASTPSRAGGYTF

J gene: TRBJ1-6
V gene: TRBV13
D gene: TRBD1
clone size: few
CDR3 DNA: TGTGCCAGCAGCGACGGGACAGGGATAACCCCCCACTTT
CDR3 protein: CASSDGTGITPHF

J gene: TRBJ1-1
V gene: TRBV20-1
D gene: NA
clone size: once
CDR3 DNA: TGCAGGGGGCTAGGGTGTGTAGAAGCTTTCTTT
CDR3 protein: CRGLGCVEAFF

J gene: TRBJ2-1
V gene: TRBV27
D gene: NA
clone size: NA
CDR3 DNA: TGTGCCAGCAGTTTAAAGGGGCAGGGGGGGGGCAATGAGCAGTTCTTC
CDR3 protein: CASSLKGQGGGNEQFF

J gene: TRBJ2-5
V gene: TRBV6-5
D gene: NA
clone size: NA
CDR3 DNA: TGTGCCAGCAGTTACGGCCAGGGCGGCGAGACCCAGTACTTC
CDR3 protein: CASSYGQGGETQYF

J gene: TRBJ2-1
V gene: TRBV27
D gene: TRBD2
clone size: NA
CDR3 DNA: TGTGCCAGCAGTTTAGGGACTAGCGGGCCCAGCTCCTACAATGAGCAGTTCTTC
CDR3 protein: CASSLGTSGPSSYNEQFF

J gene: TRBJ2-7
V gene: TRBV6-2/TRBV6-3
D gene: NA
clone size: many
CDR3 DNA: TGTGCCAGCAGTTTCGGAACCTACGAGCAGTACTTC
CDR3 protein: CASSFGTYEQYF

J gene: TRBJ2-7
V gene: TRBV11-3
D gene: NA
clone size: NA
CDR3 DNA: TGTGCCAGCAGCAACCGACAGCGGCAATGGGACGAGCAGTACTTC
CDR3 protein: CASSNRQRQWDEQYF

J gene: TRBJ1-1
V gene: TRBV5-1
D gene: NA
clone size: NA
CDR3 DNA: TGCGCCAGCTGCGTGGACAGCCTGGGGACGAACACTGAAGCTTTCTTT
CDR3 protein: CASCVDSLGTNTEAFF

J gene: TRBJ1-1
V gene: TRBV6-2/TRBV6-3
D gene: NA
clone size: many
CDR3 DNA: TGTGCCAGCAGTTACATCGCAGGGAAGGGCACTGAAGCTTTCTTT
CDR3 protein: CASSYIAGKGTEAFF

J gene: TRBJ2-7
V gene: TRBV4-2
D gene: NA
clone size: NA
CDR3 DNA: TGTGCCAGCAGCCAAGAAAATTGGGGGGCGTACGAGCAGTACTTC
CDR3 protein: CASSQENWGAYEQYF

J gene: TRBJ2-5
V gene: TRBV9
D gene: NA
clone size: many
CDR3 DNA: TGTGCCAGCAGCGCGGGAGACGTTCAAGAGACCCAGTACTTC
CDR3 protein: CASSAGDVQETQYF

J gene: TRBJ2-7
V gene: TRBV14
D gene: TRBD2
clone size: few
CDR3 DNA: TGTGCCAGCAGCCAAGGGGAGGGGTGGTCCTACGAGCAGTACTTC
CDR3 protein: CASSQGEGWSYEQYF

J gene: TRBJ1-5
V gene: TRBV5-1
D gene: NA
clone size: few
CDR3 DNA: TGCGCCAGCAGCTTGGACAGTTTCAATCAGCCCCAGCATTTT
CDR3 protein: CASSLDSFNQPQHF

J gene: TRBJ2-5
V gene: TRBV28
D gene: NA
clone size: many
CDR3 DNA: TGTGCCAGCAGATACTCGGGGGGCCGAGAGACCCAGTACTTC
CDR3 protein: CASRYSGGRETQYF

J gene: TRBJ2-1
V gene: TRBV20-1
D gene: NA
clone size: few
CDR3 DNA: TGCAGTGCTAGACAGGGTAGCTCCTACAATGAGCAGTTCTTC
CDR3 protein: CSARQGSSYNEQFF

J gene: TRBJ2-3
V gene: TRBV7-2
D gene: TRBD2
clone size: many
CDR3 DNA: TGTGCCAGCAGCTTAAGCGGGGGCCCCGGGGGGCAGTATTTT
CDR3 protein: CASSLSGGPGGQYF

J gene: TRBJ1-2
V gene: TRBV4-2
D gene: TRBD1
clone size: many
CDR3 DNA: TGTGCCAGCAGCCAAGACGTGACAGGGGAGTCGGTCTATGGCTACACCTTC
CDR3 protein: CASSQDVTGESVYGYTF

J gene: TRBJ1-2
V gene: TRBV5-4
D gene: TRBD1
clone size: NA
CDR3 DNA: TGTGCCAGCAGTTATGACAGGGAGGAAGGCTACACCTTC
CDR3 protein: CASSYDREEGYTF

J gene: TRBJ2-5
V gene: TRBV19
D gene: TRBD1
clone size: many
CDR3 DNA: TGTGCCAGTAGTATAGGGACAGGGGGCCGATGGTACCAAGAGACCCAGTACTTC
CDR3 protein: CASSIGTGGRWYQETQYF

J gene: TRBJ2-1
V gene: TRBV11-2
D gene: NA
clone size: many
CDR3 DNA: TGTGCCAGCAGCTCCGCGGGAATCCATGAGCAGTTCTTC
CDR3 protein: CASSSAGIHEQFF